The 17 T cell receptor beta chains below were found in one sample sequenced in a study of human versus mouse CDR3 diversity and MHC coevolution. The table came from immunoSEQ multiplex PCR; TCRdb's copy has only in-frame clones and leaves some out. The sample shows tens of thousands of clones, about 94% of them seen only once. Sequencing was performed on naive CD4+ T cells from blood. The subset here: CD45RO-negative CD62L-positive naive CD4 T cells. These TCRs come from a person between 30 and 69 years old in good health.

The chain is built from TRBV7-9 and TRBJ1-4; 9 bases align to TRBD1. Germline CDR1 is SEHNR and CDR2 is FQNEAQ (reference sequence). V gave up 4 bases and J gave up 6 bases; unmatched junction bases: 18. The CDR3 has 19 amino acids. CDR3 loop: CASSSRIASNTGGYEKLFF. CDR3 sequence (DNA): TGTGCCAGCAGCTCCCGAATCGCCAGTAACACAGGGGGCTATGAAAAACTGTTTTTT.

The chain joins TRBV28 to TRBJ1-2; 7 bases agree with TRBD1. The CDR3 spans 14 residues. V gave up 1 base and J gave up 2 bases; unmatched junction bases: 1. Germline CDR1 reads MDHEN; CDR2 reads SYDVKM. DNA of the CDR3: TGTGCCAGCAGTTTATTGGGACAGAACTATGGCTACACCTTC. This sequence encodes CASSLLGQNYGYTF.

This chain connects TRBV12-5 to TRBJ2-2, with D unresolved. Germline V gene lookup returns CDR1 LGHNT and CDR2 FRNRAP. The V gene lost 2 bases and the J gene lost 6 bases, with 4 bases spanning the gap. This CDR3 region has 12 residues. The CDR3 loop is CASGLPAGELFF. The CDR3 bases are TGTGCTAGTGGTTTGCCCGCCGGGGAGCTGTTTTTT.

J is TRBJ2-2 and V is TRBV21-1; the table's D gene call, TRBD1, was not cross checked with the DNA. TRBV21-1 is annotated as a pseudogene. The CDR3 has 16 amino acids. Here the CDR3 DNA reads TGTGCCAGCAGAGTGTCAGGGGGTGAGAACACCGGGGAGCTGTTTTTT. It codes for CASRVSGGENTGELFF.

This chain joins TRBV5-1 and TRBJ2-1; TRBD2 matches 9 bases. Germline V gene sequence: CDR1 SGHRS, CDR2 YFSETQ. V dropped 3 bases and J dropped 1; count of bases not matched to a gene: 11. This CDR3 region has 18 residues. As DNA, the CDR3 is TGCGCCAGCAGCTGGTTGGGTACTAGCGGGTTTTCCTACAATGAGCAGTTCTTC. It codes for CASSWLGTSGFSYNEQFF.

The CDR3 protein is CASSSTQGGGYTF. CDR3 coding DNA: TGTGCCAGCAGCTCCACACAGGGGGGTGGCTACACCTTC. The rearrangement joins TRBV7-3 to TRBJ1-2, with 8 bases that match TRBD1. V shed 4 bases, J shed 7 bases, and the junction held 5 bases outside the gene matches. The CDR3 runs to 13 residues. Germline CDR1 and CDR2: SGHTA and FQGTGA.

The rearrangement links TRBV27 to TRBJ2-2, with 11 bases identical to TRBD2. This CDR3 has 15 residues. V lost 6 bases, J lost 0 bases, and 0 bases stayed unmatched. Germline CDR1 and CDR2: MNHEY and SMNVEV (reference sequence). DNA of the CDR3: TGTGCCAGCAGACTAGCGGGAGCGAACACCGGGGAGCTGTTTTTT. Its translation is CASRLAGANTGELFF.

This rearrangement joins TRBV18 to TRBJ2-2; 11 nucleotides align to TRBD1. Germline V gene lookup returns CDR1 KGHSH and CDR2 LQKENI. Unmatched junction bases numbered 5, after V lost 9 bases and J lost 5 bases. The CDR3 consists of 14 residues. CDR3 protein: CASRTGGRTGELFF. In DNA, the CDR3 is TGTGCCAGTCGGACAGGGGGCCGGACCGGGGAGCTGTTTTTT.

The chain carries TRBV7-2 and TRBJ1-4; no reliable D call. Trimming removed 0 bases from V and 2 bases from J, with 4 bases in between. Germline V gene data show CDR1 as SGHTA and CDR2 as FQGNSA. There are 14 residues in the CDR3. The CDR3 spells CASSLARTNEKLFF. CDR3 coding DNA: TGTGCCAGCAGCTTAGCCAGGACTAATGAAAAACTGTTTTTT.

Turning to this clone: Germline is not matched at one junction end, which may reflect a read error. The chain joins TRBV27 to TRBJ2-3, with 9 bases fitting TRBD2. The CDR3 totals 15 residues. Per germline, CDR1 MNHEY and CDR2 SMNVEV (reference sequence). In DNA form, the CDR3 reads TGTGCCAGCAGTTTTAGCGGGAGTAGCATAGATACGCAGTATTTT. Amino acid sequence: CASSFSGSSIDTQYF.

This clone was recorded only once. The chain recombines TRBV7-9 with TRBJ1-1; 9 nucleotides align to TRBD1. In germline, CDR1 is SEHNR, CDR2 FQNEAQ (reference sequence). The CDR3 runs 16 residues. The V segment lost 1 base and the J segment 7 bases; nucleotides outside the gene matches: 10. In nucleotides, the CDR3 is TGTGCCAGCAGCTTAGATTTGACAGGGGGTGGGGTTGAAGCTTTCTTT. Protein: CASSLDLTGGGVEAFF.

This chain uses TRBV10-3 with TRBJ1-2; 7 bases align to TRBD1. CDR1 is ENHRY, CDR2 SYGVKD, per germline. The CDR3 spans 13 residues. The V and J ends lost 8 bases and 0 bases, in that order; junction bases with no gene match: 3. CDR3 in amino acids: CAIQGTANYGYTF. The CDR3 DNA sequence: TGTGCCATCCAAGGGACAGCTAACTATGGCTACACCTTC.

This clone showed up just once. The CDR3 DNA reads as TGTGCCAGCAGTTGGCCGGGACAAGCCTATGGCTACACCTTC. Amino acid sequence: CASSWPGQAYGYTF. The chain carries TRBV25-1 and TRBJ1-2; D is perhaps TRBD1 (6 bases). The CDR3 covers 14 residues. The V end lost 5 bases, the J end lost 4 bases, and 14 bases lay between the germline ends. The germline gives CDR1 MGHDK, CDR2 SYGVNS.

V gene TRBV27 combines with J gene TRBJ1-2, with TRBD1 as a possible D gene (5 bases). From germline, CDR1 is MNHEY and CDR2 SMNVEV (reference sequence). V lost 5 bases, J lost 8 bases, and 15 bases lay in between. There are 13 residues in the CDR3. For the CDR3, the DNA is TGTGCCAGCAGTCCGGCGCGCCAGGGCGGCTACACCTTC. Protein: CASSPARQGGYTF.

The chain uses TRBV4-2 and TRBJ1-5; D call uncertain. From germline, CDR1 is LGHNA and CDR2 YNFKEQ. This CDR3 contains 14 residues. The V end was cut by 1 base, the J end by 7 bases, with 11 bases between. The CDR3 DNA follows: TGTGCCAGCAGCCAAGGGGAGGGAGACCAGCCCCAGCATTTT. Translating gives CASSQGEGDQPQHF.

The chain joins TRBV4-3 to TRBJ1-3, with D possibly TRBD1 on 5 matching bases. The CDR3 totals 15 residues. Trimming cost V 0 bases and J 4 bases, with 10 bases left between them. Germline V gene lookup returns CDR1 LGHNA and CDR2 YSLEER. The CDR3: CASSQDTAGGNTIYF. The DNA for the CDR3 is TGCGCCAGCAGCCAAGACACGGCAGGGGGAAACACCATATATTTT.

The V call is TRBV18, the J call TRBJ1-2, with D perhaps matching TRBD1 (6 bases). V shed 2 bases and J shed 2 bases, with 9 bases lying between them. This CDR3 is 14 amino acids long. Germline lookup yields CDR1 KGHSH and CDR2 LQKENI. The CDR3 is CASSPNRENYGYTF. Written as DNA, the CDR3 is TGTGCCAGCTCACCAAACAGGGAAAACTATGGCTACACCTTC.